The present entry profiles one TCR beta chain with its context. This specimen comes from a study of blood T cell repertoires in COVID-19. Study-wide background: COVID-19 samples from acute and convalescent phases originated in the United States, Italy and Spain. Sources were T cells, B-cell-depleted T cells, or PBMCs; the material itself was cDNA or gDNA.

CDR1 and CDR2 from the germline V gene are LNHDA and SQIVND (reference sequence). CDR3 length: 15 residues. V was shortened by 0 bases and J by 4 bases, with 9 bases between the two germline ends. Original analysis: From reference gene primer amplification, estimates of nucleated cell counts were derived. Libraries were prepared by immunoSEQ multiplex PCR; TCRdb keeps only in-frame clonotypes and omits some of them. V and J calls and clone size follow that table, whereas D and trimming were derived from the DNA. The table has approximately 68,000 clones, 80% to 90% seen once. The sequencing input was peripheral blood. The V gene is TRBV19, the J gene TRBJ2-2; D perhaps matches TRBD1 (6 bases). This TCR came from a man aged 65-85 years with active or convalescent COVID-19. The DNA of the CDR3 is TGTGCCAGTAGTATAGAGGGGGCTGGCACCGGGGAGCTGTTTTTT. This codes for CASSIEGAGTGELFF.